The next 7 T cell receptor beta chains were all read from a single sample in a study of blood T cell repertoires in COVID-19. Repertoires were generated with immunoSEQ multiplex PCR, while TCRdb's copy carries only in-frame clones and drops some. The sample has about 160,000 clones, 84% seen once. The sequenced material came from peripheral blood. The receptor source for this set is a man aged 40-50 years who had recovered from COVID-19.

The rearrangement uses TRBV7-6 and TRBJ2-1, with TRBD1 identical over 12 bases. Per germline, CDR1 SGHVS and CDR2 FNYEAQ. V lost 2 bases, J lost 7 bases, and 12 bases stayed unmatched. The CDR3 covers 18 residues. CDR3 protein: CASSLTPPGQGARNEQFF. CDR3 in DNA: TGTGCCAGCAGCTTAACCCCCCCGGGACAGGGGGCGCGGAATGAGCAGTTCTTC.

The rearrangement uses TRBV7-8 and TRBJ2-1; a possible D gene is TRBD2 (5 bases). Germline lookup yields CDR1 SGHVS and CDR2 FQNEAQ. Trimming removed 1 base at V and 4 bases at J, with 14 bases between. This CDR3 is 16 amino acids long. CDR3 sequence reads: CASSLGGFRTYNEQFF. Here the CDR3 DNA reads TGTGCCAGCAGCTTAGGCGGGTTTCGGACGTACAATGAGCAGTTCTTC.

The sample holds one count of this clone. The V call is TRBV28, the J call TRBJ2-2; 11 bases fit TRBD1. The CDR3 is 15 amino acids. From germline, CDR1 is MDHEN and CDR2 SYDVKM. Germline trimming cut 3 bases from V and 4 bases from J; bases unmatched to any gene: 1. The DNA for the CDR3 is TGTGCCAGCAGTTTTGGGACAGGGGGCACCGGGGAGCTGTTTTTT. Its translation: CASSFGTGGTGELFF.

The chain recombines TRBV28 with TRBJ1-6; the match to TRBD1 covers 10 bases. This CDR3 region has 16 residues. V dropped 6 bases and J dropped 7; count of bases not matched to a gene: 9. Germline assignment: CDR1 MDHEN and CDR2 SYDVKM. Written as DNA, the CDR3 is TGTGCCAGCAGCCCGTGGGGACAGGGGATGAATTCACCCCTCCACTTT. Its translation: CASSPWGQGMNSPLHF.

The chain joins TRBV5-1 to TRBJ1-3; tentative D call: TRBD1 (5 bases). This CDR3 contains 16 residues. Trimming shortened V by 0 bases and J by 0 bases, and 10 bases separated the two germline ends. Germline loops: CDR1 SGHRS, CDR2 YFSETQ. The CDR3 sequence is CASSLAGFGSGNTIYF. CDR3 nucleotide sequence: TGCGCCAGCAGCTTGGCAGGGTTTGGCTCTGGAAACACCATATATTTT.

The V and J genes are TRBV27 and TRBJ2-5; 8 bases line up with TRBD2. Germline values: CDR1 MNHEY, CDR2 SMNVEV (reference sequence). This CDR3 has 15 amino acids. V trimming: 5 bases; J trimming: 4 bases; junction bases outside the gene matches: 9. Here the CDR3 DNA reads TGTGCCAGCAGTAGAGCGGGGGACTTGCGAGAGACCCAGTACTTC. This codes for CASSRAGDLRETQYF.

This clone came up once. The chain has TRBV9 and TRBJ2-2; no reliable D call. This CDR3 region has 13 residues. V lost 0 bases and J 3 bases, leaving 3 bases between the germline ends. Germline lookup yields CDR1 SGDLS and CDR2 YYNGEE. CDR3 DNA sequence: TGTGCCAGCAGCGTAGCTGACACCGGGGAGCTGTTTTTT. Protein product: CASSVADTGELFF.